This T cell receptor (beta chain) was retrieved from a study of cytomegalovirus exposure and HLA in healthy donors (dated by TCRdb to about 2017). Looking at the study overall: An earlier analysis of some 500 of the donors reported 250 to 350 Gb of sequence data and around 120 million unique TCR beta sequences from 190 million or so T cells. The study combined high-throughput TCR immunosequencing, statistical association of individual TCRs with disease status, and machine learning to predict cytomegalovirus infection status. Approximately 310 gigabases of sequencing data and roughly 80 million unique TCR sequences made up an early release that covered approximately 650 HLA-typed donors. In an earlier analysis of several hundred of the donors, high-throughput TCR beta sequencing was used to judge whether each TCR beta V gene segment behaved as functional or pseudogenic. Rather than drawing on any new phenotypic data, the later analysis identified candidate immune exposures from TCR beta sequences and the way those sequences occurred across donors. Among the roughly 390 genotyped donors, approximately 82% belonged to the genetic ancestry cluster associated with self-reported Caucasian donors. All discovery cohort repertoires had been generated using a single sequencing platform. The number of typed donors differed by locus: 629-630 for A, B, C, DRB1 and DQB1; 500 to 550 for DQA1; around 610 for DPA1; and about 450 for DPB1. Donor age, sex, ethnicity and CMV serostatus were collected together with the repertoire data. The aim of the study was to test whether cataloging public T cell receptors could identify signatures of past pathogen exposure. Along with the roughly 670-subject first cohort, a separate validation cohort of approximately 110 different subjects was used. Because of strong linkage in the cohort, four or five DR-DQ haplotypes were treated as single units for association and clustering. A later analysis re-examined previously published TCR beta repertoires from about 700 donors and added high-resolution HLA genotyping to investigate patterns of TCR occurrence. The study profiled the T cell repertoires of about 720 subjects by immunosequencing and related them to cytomegalovirus serostatus. In a later genetic analysis, genome-wide SNP genotypes for about 55% of the 666 donors were used, and that subset was treated as a discovery cohort. Among 350 to 400 genotyped donors of the cohort, an average of 235,054 unique TCR beta nucleotide sequences were sequenced per donor, roughly 18% of them non-productive. Both class I and class II loci were covered by HLA typing, at four-digit resolution.

The method behind the library was the immunoSEQ multiplex PCR assay. For the multiplex PCR, a mixture combining 60 forward primers for TCR Vbeta segments and 13 reverse primers for TCR Jbeta segments was used. The CDR3 region of rearranged TCR beta genes was amplified from genomic DNA with a multiplex PCR assay. The Illumina HiSeq System was used to sequence the amplified TCR beta libraries as 87-base-pair reads. Concerning the study's data processing: In a later analysis, tens of millions of unique TCR beta chains were counted across the roughly 700 repertoires, and some 10 million of these chains were shared by at least two donors. Raw reads were error-corrected and collapsed into unique sequences by a nearest-neighbor algorithm in which closely related sequences were merged to remove PCR and sequencing errors. V, D and J gene segments were assigned by aligning CDR3 sequences to IMGT reference sequences. For a sequence to be retained, a match of at least six nucleotides to both a V gene segment and a J gene segment was required. A rearrangement counted as productive if the CDR3 had no stop codons and remained in frame with V and J, and every other rearrangement counted as non-productive. CDR3 was defined by IMGT convention, running from the second conserved V-encoded cysteine to the conserved J-encoded phenylalanine. The earlier analysis of about 640 of the donors excluded any sequence lacking an unambiguous match to a single V gene segment. An earlier analysis of over 450 of the donors classified V segments as functional when productive rearrangements were above 56.7% and as segregating when the standard deviation between donors was above 5%. A statistical classification framework was built for diagnosing cytomegalovirus status from the catalog of TCR beta chain sequences. In a later analysis, TCR nucleotide sequences were compared against IMGT/GENE-DB human TR gene sequences so that V and J genes could be assigned. Using the TCRdist pipeline, a later analysis assigned CDR3 sequences along with most-parsimonious VDJ recombination scenarios. In a later analysis, every TCR beta chain was defined by the combination of its CDR3 amino acid sequence and its V-gene family, and reads without a unique V-gene family were dropped. As a way to deal with suspected cross-contamination and a sequencing artifact, a later analysis dropped 592 nucleotide sequences that were highly shared and had low generation probability. A later analysis calculated a clonal expansion index for each public chain from normalized within-repertoire ranks of inferred template counts. In a later analysis, generation probabilities were computed with a VDJ recombination model fitted to out-of-frame rearrangements, and the resulting probabilities were checked against IGoR. In a later analysis, hypergeometric tests were used to score TCR-TCR, TCR-HLA and TCR-CMV co-occurrence, with a repertoire-size bias correction applied to TCR pairs. To estimate false discovery rates, a later analysis permuted the HLA or CMV assignments 20 times. In a later analysis, co-occurring TCRs were grouped using DBSCAN, with TCRdist sequence similarity added in when clustering inside HLA-allele-positive subsets. Repertoires with fewer than 30,000 or more than 120,000 public chains were left out of co-occurrence clustering, as were four to six repertoires with anomalous nucleotide sharing. The source is immuneACCESS, and TCRdb retained only in-frame sequences with V and J called. Part of the clones is not carried over; for the studies checked, unresolved V genes explain less than half of this, and the remainder is unexplained. V and J calls and clone size are those listed in that table; D and trimming were worked out from the DNA. This sample lists about 82,000 clones; around 68% were detected once. The top ten clones comprise about 8.6% of the sample.

Worth noting for this clone: Its antigen specificity is not known. The input lacks base qualities; no much larger clone sits a single base away.

The cohort comprised more than 550 healthy bone marrow donors. Cohort members were all nominally healthy when sampled, although unrecorded immune exposures were likely present. The donor tested CMV seropositive, placing the donor among the 250 to 350 seropositive members of the cohort. Each donor provided a peripheral blood sample, and peripheral blood mononuclear cells were used for TCR beta sequencing. The Qiagen DNeasy Blood Extraction Kit was used to extract genomic DNA from the blood cell samples. The germline V gene specifies MDHEN as CDR1 and SYDVKM as CDR2. Clipping removes 8 bases from V and 3 bases from J, with 10 as the unmatched junction base count. There are 14 amino acids in the CDR3, from cysteine to phenylalanine inclusive. Only the CDR3 DNA is retained, 42 bases long and in frame from the first base. Overall study results and their limits: When HLA alleles, especially DR and DQ, strongly co-occurred, attributing TCR associations to individual alleles was difficult. The 87-base-pair reads could not distinguish some IMGT-functional V segments, including TRBV6-2 and TRBV6-3, so those segments were excluded. Sequencing depth was assumed to be roughly uniform across donors in the presence/absence analyses, though that assumption may not hold. V-gene and J-gene trimming of TCR beta chains was associated with a missense DCLRE1C variant in a later genetic analysis, and the association was replicated in an independent cohort. Immune exposure information for the cohort was limited to CMV serostatus. In the study, about 150 TCR beta chains were listed as associated with cytomegalovirus. A later analysis found that most CMV-associated TCR beta chains appeared HLA-restricted, with HLA associations seemingly driven largely by CMV exposure. Most TCR sequences were observed very rarely across donors, whereas some public TCRs were present in many individuals. A cluster of highly shared sequence variants was judged likely to be a technical artifact of the sequencing pipeline. A later analysis associated roughly 17,000 TCR beta sequences with specific HLA alleles at a false discovery rate of 0.05. According to a later analysis, TCR association rates differed among HLA loci, with DRB1 alleles showing the most associated TCRs and HLA-C alleles showing the fewest. Because HLA typing was unavailable for some donors at each locus, only the typed subset was used in association tests. In a later analysis, HLA-associated TCR beta chains showed more clonal expansion and lower generation probabilities than non-associated chains that were equally common. The authors suggested that the approach could potentially be generalized to other disease states and immunological phenotypes. Compared with the roughly 670-donor mean, donors in an Asian-associated ancestry cluster had fewer N-insertions in productive TCRs, according to a later genetic analysis. The cohort was sequenced for TCR beta chains only, and without alpha or paired-chain data the features that could be detected were limited. In vitro tests confirmed that a few of the cytomegalovirus-associated TCR beta chains recognize cytomegalovirus antigens. A further reported finding was that TCR beta sequences accurately predicted the HLA-A and HLA-B alleles for most subjects in the first cohort. A later analysis reported that several top co-occurrence clusters appeared linked to parvovirus B19, influenza, CMV and Epstein-Barr virus. Because counts were too low, about 18 rarely observed V segments, including chromosome 9 orphons, were left out of the earlier analysis of approximately 580 of the donors. The classifier was reported to diagnose cytomegalovirus status with high specificity and sensitivity in both the original and validation cohorts. Correlated functional status among segregating V segments might be attributable to linkage disequilibrium, but an unknown experimental factor could not be ruled out. Broadly in line with IMGT annotations, most TCR beta V segments showed up in productive rearrangements about 87% or about 30% of the time in an earlier analysis of 450 to 600 of the donors.

The chain is encoded by TRBV28 joined to TRBJ2-7, and 7 bases in between align with TRBD1. The sequenced sample consisted of PBMCs. The sequence was obtained from a man aged 35 to 55 in good health and CMV-seropositive. The sequenced DNA is TGTGCCAGCGCGAACGACAGGGCCCACTACGAGCAGTACTTC. This gives the protein CASANDRAHYEQYF.